The clone carrying this T cell receptor (beta chain) has a count of ten or more. Its antigen is not known. The CDR3 runs 16 residues. The V gene's germline CDR1 is PRHDT and CDR2 FYEKMQ (reference sequence). V lost 5 bases, J lost 4 bases, and 10 bases stayed unmatched. The study used a library that attached unique molecular identifiers to individual cDNA molecules. In the original workflow: With a range of 23,224 to 690,600, the median per sample was around 96,000 TCRs. TCRdb analysed the 5' RACE reads with MiXCR anew, one entry per CDR3 protein. These V and J calls rely on TCRdb rather than the paper's analysis. This sample has over 95,000 distinct CDR3 sequences; more than 15% occur once, and the top ten carry 2.5% to 3%. This record belongs to a study of human T cells and chemical hapten exposure. For the study at large: Per-sample TCR yield variation was attributed mainly to small pooled library volume differences. Whole-study results and caveats: Sensitizing with DPC caused no change in TCRs above 1 in 1000 frequency.

From whole blood left unfractionated, total RNA was extracted. The gene calls are TRBV13 and TRBJ2-3, with 9 bases aligning to TRBD1. This clonotype originated in a human donor in good health. The CDR3 nucleotides are TGTGCCAGCAGCACAGGGGGCAACGGGGGCCCAGATACGCAGTATTTT. This sequence encodes CASSTGGNGGPDTQYF.